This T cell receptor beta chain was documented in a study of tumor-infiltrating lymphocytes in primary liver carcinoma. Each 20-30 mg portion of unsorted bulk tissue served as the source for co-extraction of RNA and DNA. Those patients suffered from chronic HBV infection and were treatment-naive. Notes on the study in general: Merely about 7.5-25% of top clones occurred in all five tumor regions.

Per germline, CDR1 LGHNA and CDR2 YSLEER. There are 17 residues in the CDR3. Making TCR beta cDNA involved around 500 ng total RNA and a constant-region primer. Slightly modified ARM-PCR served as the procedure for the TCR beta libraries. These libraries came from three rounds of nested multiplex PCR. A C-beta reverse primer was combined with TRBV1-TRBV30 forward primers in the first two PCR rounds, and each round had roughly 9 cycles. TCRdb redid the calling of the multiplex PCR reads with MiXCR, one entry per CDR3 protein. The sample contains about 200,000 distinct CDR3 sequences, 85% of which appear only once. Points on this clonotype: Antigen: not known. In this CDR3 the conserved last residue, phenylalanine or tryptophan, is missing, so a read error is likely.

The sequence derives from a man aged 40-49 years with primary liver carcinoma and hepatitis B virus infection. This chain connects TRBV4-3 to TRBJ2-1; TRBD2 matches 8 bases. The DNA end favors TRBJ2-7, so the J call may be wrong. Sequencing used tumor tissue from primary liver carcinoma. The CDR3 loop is CASSQVHQREPYNEQYS. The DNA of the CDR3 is TGCGCCAGCAGCCAAGTACATCAGCGGGAGCCCTACAATGAGCAGTACTCC.